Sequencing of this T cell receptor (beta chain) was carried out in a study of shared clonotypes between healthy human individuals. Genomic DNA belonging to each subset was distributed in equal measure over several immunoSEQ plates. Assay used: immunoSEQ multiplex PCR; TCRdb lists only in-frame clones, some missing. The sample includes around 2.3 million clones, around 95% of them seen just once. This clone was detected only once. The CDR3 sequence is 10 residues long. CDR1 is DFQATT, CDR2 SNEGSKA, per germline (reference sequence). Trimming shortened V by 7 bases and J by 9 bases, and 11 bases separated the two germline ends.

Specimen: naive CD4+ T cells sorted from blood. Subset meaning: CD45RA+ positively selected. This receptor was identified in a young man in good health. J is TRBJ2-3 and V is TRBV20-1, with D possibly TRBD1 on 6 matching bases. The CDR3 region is CSVGADTQYF. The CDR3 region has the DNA TGCAGTGTGGGGGCCGACACGCAGTATTTT.